Below are 26 T cell receptor beta chains sequenced from a single sample in a study of cytomegalovirus exposure and HLA in healthy donors. Primers for the PCR totalled 60 Vbeta and 13 Jbeta. Here immunoSEQ multiplex PCR was the method, and the copy in TCRdb shows in-frame clones only, minus some. The table includes some 140,000 clones, approximately 80% detected once. The sequenced sample consisted of PBMCs. These receptors all come from a male donor in good health and CMV-seropositive.

The rearrangement links TRBV14 to TRBJ2-3; weak D call: TRBD2 (6 bases). Germline V CDR1 and CDR2: SGHDN, FVKESK. Trimming cost V 6 bases and J 2 bases, with 18 bases left between them. The CDR3 loop spans 16 amino acids. CDR3 nucleotides: TGTGCCAGCAGTCGCCCGGTGGGCGGGAACACAGATACGCAGTATTTT. Protein sequence: CASSRPVGGNTDTQYF.

The chain combines TRBV23-1 with TRBJ2-1, with a possible D match to TRBD1 (5 bases). TRBV23-1 is flagged as an ORF with uncertain function. Trimming cost V 3 bases and J 8 bases, with 14 bases left between them. The CDR3 has 14 amino acids. In DNA, the CDR3 is TGCGCCAGCAGTCACACGGCAGGGCATTATGAGCAGTTCTTC. Its protein is CASSHTAGHYEQFF.

The chain carries TRBV5-4 and TRBJ1-2; 8 bases agree with TRBD1. The length of the CDR3 is 13 residues. CDR1 and CDR2 from the germline V gene are SGHNT and YYREEE (reference sequence). After removal of 4 bases from V and 7 bases from J, the junction contained 6 bases not matched to a gene. CDR3 DNA sequence: TGTGCCAGCAGCCCAAACGGACAGGGTGGCTACACCTTC. Amino acids: CASSPNGQGGYTF.

The chain has TRBV9 and TRBJ2-5, with a weak D call TRBD1 (6 bases). The closer fit of TRBJ2-7 to the DNA end suggests the J call may be wrong. The CDR3 is 15 amino acids. The germline V gene encodes CDR1 SGDLS and CDR2 YYNGEE. The CDR3 region has the DNA TGTGCCAGCAGCCCCCGCGGCCAGGGGACCTACGAGCAGTACTTC. Amino acids: CASSPRGQGTYEQYF.

This clone was counted a single time. This chain uses TRBV27 with TRBJ1-2; tentative D call: TRBD1 (5 bases). The ends were cut back, 3 bases at V and 4 bases at J, with 12 bases in the middle. Looked up from germline, CDR1 is MNHEY and CDR2 is SMNVEV (reference sequence). The CDR3 length is 14 residues. CDR3 sequence reads: CASSLGGGTYGYTF. CDR3 DNA sequence: TGTGCCAGCAGTTTGGGAGGAGGGACCTATGGCTACACCTTC.

V is TRBV7-9 and J is TRBJ2-7; a weak D match, TRBD2 (6 bases). The CDR3 extends over 12 amino acids. Germline V gene data show CDR1 as SEHNR and CDR2 as FQNEAQ (reference sequence). CDR3 nucleotides: TGTTCTGCTAGCGCCAGCTCCTACGAGCAGTACTTC. Amino acids: CSASASSYEQYF.

V usage is TRBV7-9 and J usage is TRBJ1-4; D call uncertain. Germline V gives CDR1 SEHNR, CDR2 FQNEAQ (reference sequence). The length of the CDR3 is 16 residues. The ends were cut back, 2 bases at V and 0 bases at J, with 10 bases in the middle. CDR3 sequence reads: CASSLLNTATNEKLFF. In nucleotides, the CDR3 is TGTGCCAGCAGCTTATTGAACACAGCAACTAATGAAAAACTGTTTTTT.

J is TRBJ1-5 and V is TRBV6-1; 7 bases map to TRBD1. Unmatched junction bases numbered 4, after V lost 4 bases and J lost 1 base. This CDR3 has 15 amino acids. CDR1 is MNHNS and CDR2 is SASEGT in the germline V gene. In nucleotides, the CDR3 is TGTGCCAGCAGTGCTAGGGGACAGAGCAATCAGCCCCAGCATTTT. Protein: CASSARGQSNQPQHF.

The rearrangement joins TRBV4-1 to TRBJ1-4; D may be TRBD1 (6 bases). With 6 bases removed from V and 3 bases from J, the gap between germline ends came to 14 bases. From germline, CDR1 is MGHRA and CDR2 YSYEKL. The CDR3 extends over 15 amino acids. In nucleotides, the CDR3 is TGCGCCAGCAGACTTACAGGGTTGGCTAATGAAAAACTGTTTTTT. As protein: CASRLTGLANEKLFF.

The chain couples TRBV27 to TRBJ2-5; possibly TRBD2 for D (5 bases). The better agreement between TRBJ2-7 and the DNA end casts doubt on the J call. Looked up from germline, CDR1 is MNHEY and CDR2 is SMNVEV (reference sequence). This CDR3 region has 16 residues. The CDR3 protein is CASRVRAMEDSYEQYF. The CDR3 DNA reads TGTGCCAGCAGGGTAAGGGCAATGGAGGACTCCTACGAGCAGTACTTC.

This clone was observed a single time. CDR3 region: CASSSIEILAGASGSAGELFF. The CDR3 DNA reads as TGTGCCAGCAGCTCGATCGAGATTCTAGCGGGAGCGTCTGGAAGTGCCGGGGAGCTGTTTTTT. The rearrangement uses TRBV7-8 and TRBJ2-2, with 10 positions matching TRBD2. Per germline, CDR1 SGHVS and CDR2 FQNEAQ. CDR3 length: 21 amino acids. Germline trimming cut 4 bases from V and 6 bases from J; bases unmatched to any gene: 23.

The CDR3 DNA is TGTGCCAGCATGGAGGAGGGGACAGGGATTGGAAAACTGTTTTTT. It yields the protein CASMEEGTGIGKLFF. The chain employs TRBV28 and TRBJ1-4, with 9 bases that match TRBD1. V lost 7 bases to trimming and J lost 10 bases; unmatched junction nucleotides: 13. The CDR3 runs to 15 residues. Germline V CDR1 and CDR2: MDHEN, SYDVKM.

This clone was recorded a few times. CDR3 protein: CASSSGVSGANVLTF. The CDR3 nucleotides are TGTGCCAGCAGTTCCGGGGTATCTGGGGCCAACGTCCTGACTTTC. The J gene is TRBJ2-6, the V gene TRBV6-5, with D possibly TRBD2 on 5 matching bases. The CDR3 is made up of 15 amino acids. Germline lookup yields CDR1 MNHEY and CDR2 SVGAGI. Trimming took 4 bases from V and 1 from J, leaving 8 bases between them.

This clone showed up just a few times. This rearrangement joins TRBV2 to TRBJ2-7; D gene unclear. The length of the CDR3 is 13 residues. V lost 10 bases and J 7 bases, leaving 20 bases between the germline ends. The germline gives CDR1 SNHLY, CDR2 FYNNEI. CDR3 sequence: CATHYRVPQEQYF. The CDR3, as DNA: TGTGCCACCCATTACCGGGTCCCGCAGGAGCAGTACTTC.

The chain carries TRBV7-9 and TRBJ1-6; D is undetermined. The CDR3 length is 16 residues. Germline assignment: CDR1 SEHNR and CDR2 FQNEAQ (reference sequence). V lost 5 bases and J 8 bases, leaving 19 bases between the germline ends. The CDR3 reads CASSLSRRGWHSPLHF. In nucleotides, the CDR3 is TGTGCCAGCAGCCTCAGCCGGCGGGGTTGGCATTCACCCCTCCACTTT.

The chain links TRBV9 to TRBJ2-7, with 11 positions matching TRBD2. CDR3 length: 17 residues. Trimming at V came to 0 bases and at J to 1 base, leaving 6 bases not matched to a gene. CDR1 is SGDLS, CDR2 YYNGEE, per germline. The CDR3 region is CASSVEASGRSSYEQYF. Here the CDR3 DNA reads TGTGCCAGCAGCGTAGAGGCTAGCGGGAGGAGTTCCTACGAGCAGTACTTC. The full variable domain, completed using reference TRBV9 and TRBJ2-7, is DSGVTQTPKHLITATGQRVTLRCSPRSGDLSVYWYQQSLDQGLQFLIQYYNGEERAKGNILERFSAQQFPDLHSELNLSSLELGDSALYFCASSVEASGRSSYEQYFGPGTRLTVT.

The J gene is TRBJ2-1, the V gene TRBV2, with D perhaps TRBD1 (6 bases). The CDR3 covers 15 residues. Trimming stripped 2 bases from V and 8 bases from J, with 16 bases between. Germline CDR1 and CDR2: SNHLY and FYNNEI. Here the CDR3 reads CASSEKFWQGHEQFF. The CDR3 region has the DNA TGTGCCAGCAGTGAAAAATTTTGGCAGGGGCATGAGCAGTTCTTC.

This clone was observed a few times. J is TRBJ2-3 and V is TRBV11-1; TRBD2 agrees at 9 bases. The germline V gene encodes CDR1 SGHAT and CDR2 FQDESV (reference sequence). The CDR3 length is 14 residues. Losses at the gene ends were 6 bases for V and 4 bases for J; bases not matched to a gene: 5. CDR3 nucleotides: TGTGCCAGCAGACCAGCGGGGGGTTCAGATACGCAGTATTTT. It is translated as CASRPAGGSDTQYF.

The chain links TRBV25-1 to TRBJ2-1; D not certain. Trimming took 2 bases from V and 0 from J, leaving 14 bases between them. This CDR3 is built from 17 residues. Germline loops: CDR1 MGHDK, CDR2 SYGVNS. Here the CDR3 reads CASSETPLRSSYNEQFF. The CDR3 DNA follows: TGTGCCAGCAGTGAAACCCCCCTTCGGAGCTCCTACAATGAGCAGTTCTTC.

DNA for the CDR3: TGTGCCAGCAGCTTAGCGGAATACGGGACAGGCTTCTACGAGCAGTACTTC. Translation gives CASSLAEYGTGFYEQYF. The chain uses TRBV7-2 and TRBJ2-7; 8 positions match TRBD1. V gave up 0 bases and J gave up 3 bases; unmatched junction bases: 10. Looked up from germline, CDR1 is SGHTA and CDR2 is FQGNSA. The CDR3 is 17 amino acids.

CDR3 region: CATSRDMGRGEKLFF. CDR3 DNA: TGTGCCACCAGCAGAGATATGGGGCGCGGTGAAAAACTGTTTTTT. The chain joins TRBV15 to TRBJ1-4; maybe TRBD1 (5 bases). The V gene's germline CDR1 is LNHNV and CDR2 YYDKDF (reference sequence). With 0 bases removed from V and 7 bases from J, the gap between germline ends came to 12 bases. The CDR3 is 15 amino acids.

This sequence joins TRBV28 and TRBJ2-7, with D possibly TRBD1 on 5 matching bases. Germline CDR1 and CDR2: MDHEN and SYDVKM. The CDR3 contains 12 residues. V gave up 6 bases and J gave up 5 bases, with 11 bases separating them. The CDR3 loop is CASRTVFDEQYF. The CDR3 coding sequence is TGTGCCAGCAGGACAGTTTTCGACGAGCAGTACTTC. The whole variable domain, remainder taken from reference TRBV28 and TRBJ2-7, is DVKVTQSSRYLVKRTGEKVFLECVQDMDHENMFWYRQDPGLGLRLIYFSYDVKMKEKGDIPEGYSVSREKKERFSLILESASTNQTSMYLCASRTVFDEQYFGPGTRLTVT.

A few counts support this clone. The genes are TRBV19 and TRBJ2-6; D perhaps matches TRBD1 (6 bases). Germline loops: CDR1 LNHDA, CDR2 SQIVND (reference sequence). The CDR3 consists of 18 residues. The ends were cut back, 2 bases at V and 1 base at J, with 15 bases in the middle. The CDR3 region has the DNA TGTGCCAGTAGTATATGGGGGCCGCGCAAATCTGGGGCCAACGTCCTGACTTTC. It is translated as CASSIWGPRKSGANVLTF.

The genes are TRBV7-8 and TRBJ2-7; D is possibly TRBD1 (5 bases). V gave up 4 bases and J gave up 7 bases, with 14 bases separating them. The CDR3 loop spans 13 amino acids. Per germline, CDR1 SGHVS and CDR2 FQNEAQ. CDR3 sequence (DNA): TGTGCCAGCAGCTCCACAGGCCACAGGGAGCAGTACTTC. Its protein product is CASSSTGHREQYF.

This clone was seen once. CDR3 amino acids: CASSEEGSSTDTQYF. DNA for the CDR3: TGTGCCAGCAGCGAAGAGGGCTCTAGCACAGATACGCAGTATTTT. The gene calls are TRBV9 and TRBJ2-3; D perhaps matches TRBD2 (5 bases). CDR3 length: 15 amino acids. The germline gives CDR1 SGDLS, CDR2 YYNGEE. The V end was cut by 3 bases, the J end by 0 bases, with 11 bases between.

The rearrangement uses TRBV6-4 and TRBJ2-6, with 9 bases aligning to TRBD2. Germline values: CDR1 MRHNA, CDR2 SNTAGT. The trim removed 3 bases at V and 0 bases at J, leaving 0 bases unmatched. The CDR3 has 16 amino acids. The chain's CDR3 is CASSERGGSGANVLTF. The CDR3 coding sequence is TGTGCCAGCAGTGAGCGGGGGGGCTCTGGGGCCAACGTCCTGACTTTC.